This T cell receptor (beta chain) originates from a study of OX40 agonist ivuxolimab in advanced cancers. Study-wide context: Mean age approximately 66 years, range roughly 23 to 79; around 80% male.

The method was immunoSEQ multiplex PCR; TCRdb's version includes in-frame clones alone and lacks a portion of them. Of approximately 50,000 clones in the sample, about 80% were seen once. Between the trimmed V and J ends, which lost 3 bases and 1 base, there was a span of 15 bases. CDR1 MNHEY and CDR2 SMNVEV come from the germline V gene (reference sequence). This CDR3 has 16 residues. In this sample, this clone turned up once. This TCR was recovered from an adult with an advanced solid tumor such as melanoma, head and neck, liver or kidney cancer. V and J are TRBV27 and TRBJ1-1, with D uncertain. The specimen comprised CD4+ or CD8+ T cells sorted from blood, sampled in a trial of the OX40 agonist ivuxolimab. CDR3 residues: CASSFRDRIPNTEAFF. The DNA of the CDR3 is TGTGCCAGCAGTTTTAGGGATAGGATCCCGAACACTGAAGCTTTCTTT.